This T cell receptor (beta chain) was captured by sequencing in a study of cytomegalovirus exposure and HLA in healthy donors. This clone was seen just once. Its target is unknown. Broader study findings: The likely origin of a cluster of highly shared sequence variants was a sequencing artifact. V- and J-gene trimming in TCR beta was tied to a missense DCLRE1C variant by an analysis performed later.

PCR involved 60 Vbeta and 13 Jbeta primers. As processed by the authors: Tens of millions of unique TCR beta chains, about 10 million of them shared, were counted by a later analysis. Sequenced by immunoSEQ multiplex PCR; TCRdb stores in-frame clones only, minus some. That table furnishes V, J and clone size, whereas the DNA furnished D and trimming. The sample shows 100,000 to 150,000 clones, around 81% of them seen only once. Sequencing input: PBMCs. This clonotype was obtained from a female donor in good health and CMV-seronegative.

The CDR3 here is CASSKEWGPYEQYF. CDR3 bases: TGTGCCAGCAGTAAAGAGTGGGGCCCCTACGAGCAGTACTTC. The rearrangement links TRBV6-4 to TRBJ2-7; D is possibly TRBD1 (5 bases). From germline, CDR1 is MRHNA and CDR2 SNTAGT. V was cut by 5 bases and J by 2 bases, with 13 bases left in between. CDR3 length: 14 amino acids.